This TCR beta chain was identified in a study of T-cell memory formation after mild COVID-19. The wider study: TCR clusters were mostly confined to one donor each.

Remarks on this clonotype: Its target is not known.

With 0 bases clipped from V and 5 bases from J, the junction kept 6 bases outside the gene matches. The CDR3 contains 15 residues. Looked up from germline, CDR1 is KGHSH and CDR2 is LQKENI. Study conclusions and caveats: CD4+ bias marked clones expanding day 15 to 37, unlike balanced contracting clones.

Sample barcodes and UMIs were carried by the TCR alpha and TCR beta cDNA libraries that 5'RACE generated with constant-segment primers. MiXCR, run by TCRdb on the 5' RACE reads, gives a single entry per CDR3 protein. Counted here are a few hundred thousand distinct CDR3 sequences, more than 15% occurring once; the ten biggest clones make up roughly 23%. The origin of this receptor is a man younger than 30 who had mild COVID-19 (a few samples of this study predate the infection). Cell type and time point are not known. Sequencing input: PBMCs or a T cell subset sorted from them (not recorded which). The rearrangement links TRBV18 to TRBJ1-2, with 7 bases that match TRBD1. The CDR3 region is CASSPPWDSPYGYTF. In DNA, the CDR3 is TGTGCCAGCTCACCACCGTGGGACAGCCCGTATGGCTACACCTTC. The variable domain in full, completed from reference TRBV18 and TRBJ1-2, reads NAGVMQNPRHLVRRRGQEARLRCSPMKGHSHVYWYRQLPEEGLKFMVYLQKENIIDESGMPKERFSAEFPKEGPSILRIQQVVRGDSAAYFCASSPPWDSPYGYTFGSGTRLTVV.